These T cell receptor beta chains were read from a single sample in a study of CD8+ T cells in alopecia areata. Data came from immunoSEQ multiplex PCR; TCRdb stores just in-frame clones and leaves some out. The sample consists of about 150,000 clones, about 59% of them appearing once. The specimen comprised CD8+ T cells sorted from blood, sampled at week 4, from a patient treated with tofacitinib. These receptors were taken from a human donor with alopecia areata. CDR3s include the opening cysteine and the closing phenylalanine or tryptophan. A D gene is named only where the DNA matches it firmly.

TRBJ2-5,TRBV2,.,CASMGYQETQYF
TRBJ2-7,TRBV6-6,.,CASSPNPDYEQYF
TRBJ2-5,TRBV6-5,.,CASTQGRGPQETQYF
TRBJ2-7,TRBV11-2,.,CASSLVGGAYEQYF
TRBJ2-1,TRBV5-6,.,CASSSGTSNNEQFF
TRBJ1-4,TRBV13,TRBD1,CASSIRDRPKLFF
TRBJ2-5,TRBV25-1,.,CASRPRGGETQYF
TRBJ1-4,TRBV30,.,CAWSQGLSPFF
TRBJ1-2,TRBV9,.,CASSAGGGFYGYTF
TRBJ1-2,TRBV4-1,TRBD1,CASSQATGDRRYGYTF
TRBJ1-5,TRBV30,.,CAWSAGLGSNQPQHF
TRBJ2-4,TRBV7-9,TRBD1,CASSSGQGSNIQYF
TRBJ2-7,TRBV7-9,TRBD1,CASSAYGGGQDSYEQYF
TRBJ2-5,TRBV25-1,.,CASSGTAQETQYF
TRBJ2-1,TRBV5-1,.,CASSFEGGYNEQFF
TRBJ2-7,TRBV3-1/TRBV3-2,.,CAIPLAHF
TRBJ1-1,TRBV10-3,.,CAIRTLDSMNTEAFF
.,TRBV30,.,CAWSVIDGPYEQYF
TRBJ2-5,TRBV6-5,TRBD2,CASSYSIAGGETQYF
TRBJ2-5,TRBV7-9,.,CASSPSRETQYF
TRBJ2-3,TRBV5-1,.,CASSLELRQDTQYF
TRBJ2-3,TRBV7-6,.,CASSLPNTDTQYF
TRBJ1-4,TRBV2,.,CASLGSPEKLFF
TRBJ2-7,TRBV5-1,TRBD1,CASSPGTDTYEQYF
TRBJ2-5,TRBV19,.,CASSNGVAQYF
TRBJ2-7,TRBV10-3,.,CATGGTEPREQYF
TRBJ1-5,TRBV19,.,CASSSVGGFNQPQHF
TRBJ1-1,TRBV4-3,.,CASSGRGINVGTEAFF
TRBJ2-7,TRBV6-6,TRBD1,CASSSPDRGYEQYF
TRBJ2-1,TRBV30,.,CAWTFENEQFF
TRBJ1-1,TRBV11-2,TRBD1,CASSTGTGGGTEAFF
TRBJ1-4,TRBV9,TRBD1,CASSGDDRGLFF
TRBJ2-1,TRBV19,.,CASSIRNRVLSYNEQFF
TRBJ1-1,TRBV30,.,CAWSRETEAFF
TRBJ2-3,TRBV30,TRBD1,CAWSTQGTDTQYF
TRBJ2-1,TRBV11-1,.,CASSFGGEYNEQFF
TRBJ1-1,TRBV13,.,CASSPSTGSGAEAFF
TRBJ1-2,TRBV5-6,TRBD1,CASSTGDSLLRGYTF
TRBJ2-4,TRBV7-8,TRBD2,CASSPAGGIKNIQYF
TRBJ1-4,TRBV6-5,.,CASSSLQGVEKLFF
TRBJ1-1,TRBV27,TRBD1,CASSLRTGHTEAFF
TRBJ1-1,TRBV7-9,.,CASSRDNPEAFF
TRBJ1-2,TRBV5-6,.,CASSFAQGRDYGYTF
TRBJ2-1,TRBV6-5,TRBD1,CASSGTGGTYNEQFF
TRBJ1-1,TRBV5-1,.,CASSRHLNTEAFF
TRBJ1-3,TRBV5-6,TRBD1,CASSWGTAGNTIYF
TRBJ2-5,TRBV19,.,CASSPGLGRETQYF
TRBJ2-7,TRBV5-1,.,CASSLAVGLSSYEQYF
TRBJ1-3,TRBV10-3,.,CAILGSGNTIYF
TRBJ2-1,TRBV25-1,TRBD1,CATSSGGGNEQFF
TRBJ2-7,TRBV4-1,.,CASSQRWGPGTYEQYF